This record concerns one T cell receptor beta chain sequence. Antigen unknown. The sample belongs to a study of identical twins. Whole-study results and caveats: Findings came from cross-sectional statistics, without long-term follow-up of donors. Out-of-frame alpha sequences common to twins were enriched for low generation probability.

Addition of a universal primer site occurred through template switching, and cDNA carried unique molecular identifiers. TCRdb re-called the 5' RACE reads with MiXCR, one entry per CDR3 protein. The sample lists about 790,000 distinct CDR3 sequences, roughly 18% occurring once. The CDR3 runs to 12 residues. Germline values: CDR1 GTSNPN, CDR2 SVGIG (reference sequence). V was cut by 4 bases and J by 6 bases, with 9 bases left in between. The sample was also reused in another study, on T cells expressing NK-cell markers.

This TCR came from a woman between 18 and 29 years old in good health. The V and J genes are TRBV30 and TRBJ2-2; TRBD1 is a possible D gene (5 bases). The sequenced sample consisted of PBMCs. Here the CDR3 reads CAWTGYSGELFF. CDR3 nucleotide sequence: TGTGCCTGGACAGGGTATTCCGGGGAGCTGTTTTTT. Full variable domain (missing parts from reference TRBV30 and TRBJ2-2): SQTIHQWPATLVQPVGSPLSLECTVEGTSNPNLYWYRQAAGRGLQLLFYSVGIGQISSEVPQNLSASRPQDRQFILSSKKLLLSDSGFYLCAWTGYSGELFFGEGSRLTVL.